The rows below give T cell receptor beta chains drawn from one sample of a study of OX40 agonist ivuxolimab in advanced cancers. The method was immunoSEQ multiplex PCR; TCRdb's version includes in-frame clones alone and lacks a portion of them. The profile shows around 94,000 clones, around 87% of them singletons. Sequenced here: CD4+ or CD8+ T cells sorted from blood, sampled in a trial of the OX40 agonist ivuxolimab. These receptors were obtained from an adult with an advanced solid tumor such as melanoma, head and neck, liver or kidney cancer. Each CDR3 is given without its conserved first and last residue.

v_gene: TRBV10-3; j_gene: TRBJ2-7; CDR3aa: AISEFSYEQY
v_gene: TRBV12-5; j_gene: TRBJ2-1; CDR3aa: ASASGTGFYNEQF
v_gene: TRBV4-1; j_gene: TRBJ2-1; CDR3aa: ASSQATSGGAVEQF
v_gene: TRBV5-6; j_gene: TRBJ1-1; CDR3aa: ASSLWPNTEAF
v_gene: TRBV7-2; j_gene: TRBJ2-5; CDR3aa: ASSLDQRVETQY
v_gene: TRBV6-1; j_gene: TRBJ2-7; CDR3aa: ASSRYEQY
v_gene: TRBV5-6; j_gene: TRBJ2-1; CDR3aa: ASSLQGTNEQF
v_gene: TRBV5-8; j_gene: TRBJ2-5; CDR3aa: ASSSTGPN
v_gene: TRBV2; j_gene: TRBJ2-3; CDR3aa: ASSERVAPTDTQY
v_gene: TRBV2; j_gene: TRBJ1-1; CDR3aa: ASSAEMNTEAF
v_gene: TRBV5-4; j_gene: TRBJ2-5; CDR3aa: ASSLGIGQETQY
v_gene: TRBV2; j_gene: TRBJ1-4; CDR3aa: ASRQGAANEKLF
v_gene: TRBV5-6; j_gene: TRBJ1-2; CDR3aa: ASSNRDRVSYGYT
v_gene: TRBV20-1; j_gene: TRBJ1-2; CDR3aa: SANINGYT
v_gene: TRBV6-4; j_gene: TRBJ1-1; CDR3aa: ASSGEMNTEAF
v_gene: TRBV11-2; j_gene: TRBJ1-2; CDR3aa: ASSPDRGREYGYT
v_gene: TRBV19; j_gene: TRBJ1-1; CDR3aa: ASSPRTVGDTEAF
v_gene: TRBV4-3; j_gene: TRBJ2-3; CDR3aa: ASSQPEGGTPTDTQY
v_gene: TRBV15; j_gene: TRBJ1-6; CDR3aa: ATSRGWGDNSPLH
v_gene: TRBV5-1; j_gene: TRBJ2-3; CDR3aa: ASSTGTQTDTQY
v_gene: TRBV11-2; j_gene: TRBJ2-7; CDR3aa: ASSSRVGLAGGNSYEQY
v_gene: TRBV7-8; j_gene: TRBJ2-2; CDR3aa: ASSLYFSSTGELF
v_gene: TRBV18; j_gene: TRBJ1-1; CDR3aa: ASSRGWESNTEAF
v_gene: TRBV5-8; j_gene: TRBJ2-7; CDR3aa: ASRERGGSYEQY
v_gene: TRBV7-3; j_gene: TRBJ2-3; CDR3aa: ASSVNGDTQY
v_gene: TRBV10-3; j_gene: TRBJ2-7; CDR3aa: ANGTGLKSAGEQY
v_gene: TRBV19; j_gene: TRBJ1-5; CDR3aa: ASSPALYSNQPQH
v_gene: TRBV6-5; j_gene: TRBJ2-2; CDR3aa: ASSPRTGELF
v_gene: TRBV5-6; j_gene: TRBJ2-3; CDR3aa: ASTRRRLNTDTQY
v_gene: TRBV4-1; j_gene: TRBJ1-1; CDR3aa: ASSSPTMATEAF
v_gene: TRBV5-5; j_gene: TRBJ2-1; CDR3aa: ASSLSLSSGGADSREQF
v_gene: TRBV5-4; j_gene: TRBJ1-1; CDR3aa: ASSLERPNTEAF
v_gene: TRBV7-2; j_gene: TRBJ2-5; CDR3aa: ASSLVIGGQETQY
v_gene: TRBV9; j_gene: TRBJ2-3; CDR3aa: ASSADSGTGTDTQY
v_gene: TRBV6-5; j_gene: TRBJ2-7; CDR3aa: ASSYSVTYEQY
v_gene: TRBV6-5; j_gene: TRBJ2-4; CDR3aa: ASSKSGIAKNIQY
v_gene: TRBV29-1; j_gene: TRBJ1-1; CDR3aa: SVVPANTEAF
v_gene: TRBV6-6; j_gene: TRBJ2-5; CDR3aa: ASIYQETQY
v_gene: TRBV6-5; j_gene: TRBJ2-1; CDR3aa: ASSRGQRATEQF
v_gene: TRBV5-1; j_gene: TRBJ2-7; CDR3aa: ASSLLTGTTYEQY
v_gene: TRBV6-5; j_gene: TRBJ2-1; CDR3aa: ASSWAGGGRGNEQF
v_gene: TRBV7-9; j_gene: TRBJ1-1; CDR3aa: ASSLLAGANTEAF
v_gene: TRBV15; j_gene: TRBJ1-2; CDR3aa: ATSRDLFAGGNYGYT
v_gene: TRBV2; j_gene: TRBJ2-2; CDR3aa: ASRYRGGARNTGELF
v_gene: TRBV5-1; j_gene: TRBJ1-4; CDR3aa: ASSLVAGGPNEKLF
v_gene: TRBV5-4; j_gene: TRBJ2-5; CDR3aa: ASSDPAGGRQETQY
v_gene: TRBV4-3; j_gene: TRBJ1-4; CDR3aa: ASSQEDWDEKLF
v_gene: TRBV19; j_gene: TRBJ2-6; CDR3aa: ASSQVIGSGANVLT
v_gene: TRBV9; j_gene: TRBJ2-2; CDR3aa: ASSVVGANTGELF
v_gene: TRBV5-5; j_gene: TRBJ2-5; CDR3aa: ASRFPTVDKTQY
v_gene: TRBV2; j_gene: TRBJ1-1; CDR3aa: ASTGPLNTEAF
v_gene: TRBV7-9; j_gene: TRBJ2-7; CDR3aa: ASSPVSSSYEQY
v_gene: TRBV4-1; j_gene: TRBJ1-1; CDR3aa: ASRPSPVPTTEAF
v_gene: TRBV11-1; j_gene: TRBJ2-6; CDR3aa: ASSMTSGANVLT
v_gene: TRBV10-3; j_gene: TRBJ2-1; CDR3aa: AIGAVRGADEQF
v_gene: TRBV6-1; j_gene: TRBJ2-2; CDR3aa: ASRLTGSDTGELF
v_gene: TRBV7-2; j_gene: TRBJ2-7; CDR3aa: ASSLGERYEQY